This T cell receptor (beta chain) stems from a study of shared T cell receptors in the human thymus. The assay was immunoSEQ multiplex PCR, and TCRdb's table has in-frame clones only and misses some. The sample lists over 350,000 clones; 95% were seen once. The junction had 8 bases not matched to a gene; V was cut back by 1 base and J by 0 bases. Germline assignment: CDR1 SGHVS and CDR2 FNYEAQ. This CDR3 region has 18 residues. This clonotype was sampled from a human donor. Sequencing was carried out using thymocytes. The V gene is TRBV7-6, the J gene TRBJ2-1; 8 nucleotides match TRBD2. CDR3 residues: CASSLEVSGGSSYNEQFF. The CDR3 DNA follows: TGTGCCAGCAGCTTAGAGGTCTCGGGGGGGAGCTCCTACAATGAGCAGTTCTTC. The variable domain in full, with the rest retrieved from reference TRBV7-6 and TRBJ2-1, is GAGVSQSPRYKVTKRGQDVALRCDPISGHVSLYWYRQALGQGPEFLTYFNYEAQQDKSGLPNDRFSAERPEGSISTLTIQRTEQRDSAMYRCASSLEVSGGSSYNEQFFGPGTRLTVL.